Listed here are 17 T cell receptor beta chains from one sample, sequenced in a study of cytomegalovirus exposure and HLA in healthy donors. PCR employed 60 Vbeta and 13 Jbeta primers. TCRdb's copy holds only in-frame clones and misses some; the assay was immunoSEQ multiplex PCR. The table includes 150,000 to 200,000 clones, around 90% detected once. Sequencing used PBMCs. The receptors shown here come from a woman aged 18-30 years in good health and CMV-seronegative.

The V and J genes are TRBV10-3 and TRBJ2-5; 10 bases map to TRBD2. This CDR3 spans 15 amino acids. J was trimmed by 3 bases and V by 3 bases; bases with no gene match: 4. The germline CDR1 and CDR2 sequences are ENHRY and SYGVKD. This chain's CDR3 is CAISEGLADKETQYF. CDR3 in DNA: TGTGCCATCAGTGAAGGACTAGCGGATAAAGAGACCCAGTACTTC.

The V call is TRBV29-1, the J call TRBJ2-2; possible D gene TRBD1, 6 bases. Per the germline V gene, CDR1 is SQVTM and CDR2 is ANQGSEA. Trimming cost V 7 bases and J 4 bases, with 13 bases left between them. This CDR3 region has 13 residues. The CDR3 DNA is TGCAGCGCCATGACAGGACCCACCGGGGAGCTGTTTTTT. Protein product: CSAMTGPTGELFF.

J is TRBJ2-3 and V is TRBV5-1, with TRBD2 identical over 11 bases. CDR1 is SGHRS and CDR2 is YFSETQ in the germline V gene. With 4 bases clipped from V and 3 bases from J, the junction kept 7 bases outside the gene matches. CDR3 size: 16 residues. The CDR3 sequence is CASSGASGGLTDTQYF. The CDR3 DNA reads as TGCGCCAGCAGCGGGGCTAGCGGGGGGCTGACAGATACGCAGTATTTT.

This clone has a handful of counts. V is TRBV4-3 and J is TRBJ2-7, with a weak D call TRBD1 (6 bases). Germline-derived CDR1 and CDR2 are LGHNA and YSLEER. The V end lost 4 bases, the J end lost 0 bases, and 19 bases lay between the germline ends. The CDR3 length is 17 residues. The CDR3 region is CASSRRDIYSSSYEQYF. The DNA for the CDR3 is TGCGCCAGCAGCCGCCGGGACATCTACTCGAGCTCCTACGAGCAGTACTTC.

This clone occurred once. The chain is built from TRBV29-1 and TRBJ2-6; D unclear. This CDR3 is built from 13 residues. Looked up from germline, CDR1 is SQVTM and CDR2 is ANQGSEA. V lost 6 bases to trimming and J lost 2 bases, with 8 bases between them. The CDR3 DNA reads as TGCAGCGTCGGCGAGGCTGGGGCCAACGTCCTGACTTTC. It is translated as CSVGEAGANVLTF.

Concerning this clone itself: The sample contains more than one DNA sequence encoding this CDR3. The J gene is TRBJ1-1, the V gene TRBV5-1, with D hard to call. The V gene's germline CDR1 is SGHRS and CDR2 YFSETQ. V was clipped by 1 base and J by 1 base, with 5 bases between them. CDR3 length equals 13 residues. Here the CDR3 reads CASSLRGNTEAFF. The CDR3 nucleotides read TGCGCCAGCAGCTTGAGAGGGAACACTGAAGCTTTCTTT.

The V call is TRBV15, the J call TRBJ1-2, with D maybe TRBD1 (6 bases). Germline CDR1 and CDR2: LNHNV and YYDKDF (reference sequence). Between the trimmed V and J ends, which lost 0 bases and 4 bases, there was a span of 9 bases. CDR3 length equals 14 residues. CDR3 in amino acids: CATSRDTGPYGYTF. The DNA for the CDR3 is TGTGCCACCAGCAGAGATACAGGGCCCTATGGCTACACCTTC.

J is TRBJ2-1 and V is TRBV14; 9 bases fit TRBD1. The junction had 11 bases not matched to a gene; V was cut back by 2 bases and J by 9 bases. CDR3 length: 16 residues. Looked up from germline, CDR1 is SGHDN and CDR2 is FVKESK. The CDR3 DNA reads TGTGCCAGCAGCCAAAGGGTCTACAGGGGGCTGGGTGAGCAGTTCTTC. Its protein product is CASSQRVYRGLGEQFF.

This clone showed up just a few times. The chain employs TRBV30 and TRBJ1-5; the D is unclear. Trimming removed 0 bases at V and 5 bases at J, with 8 bases between. The germline gives CDR1 GTSNPN, CDR2 SVGIG (reference sequence). This CDR3 spans 13 amino acids. CDR3 in amino acids: CAWSVTGDQPQHF. The CDR3, as DNA: TGTGCCTGGAGTGTAACCGGAGATCAGCCCCAGCATTTT.

The table lists this clone with a few counts. This chain uses TRBV10-1 with TRBJ2-7, with 8 bases lining up with TRBD2. The germline CDR1 and CDR2 sequences are WNHNN and SYGVQD (reference sequence). Trimming at V came to 3 bases and at J to 0 bases, leaving 4 bases not matched to a gene. The CDR3 consists of 15 residues. In DNA form, the CDR3 reads TGCGCCAGCAGTGAAGGCGGGGGGAACTCCTACGAGCAGTACTTC. Translation: CASSEGGGNSYEQYF.

CDR3 loop: CASSYTRGRNEKLFF. DNA of the CDR3: TGTGCCAGCAGTTACACTAGGGGGAGAAATGAAAAACTGTTTTTT. The chain is built from TRBV6-5 and TRBJ1-4; D may be TRBD1 (6 bases). The V end was cut by 2 bases, the J end by 5 bases, with 12 bases between. The germline gives CDR1 MNHEY, CDR2 SVGAGI. CDR3 length: 15 residues.

The chain combines TRBV5-4 with TRBJ1-2; D possibly corresponds to TRBD1 (5 bases). Trimming left V 0 bases short and J 4 bases short, with 13 bases between. The CDR3 contains 15 residues. The germline gives CDR1 SGHNT, CDR2 YYREEE (reference sequence). The CDR3 region is CASSLVGAVIYGYTF. CDR3 sequence (DNA): TGTGCCAGCAGCTTGGTTGGGGCAGTCATCTATGGCTACACCTTC.

The chain has TRBV19 and TRBJ2-7; the match to TRBD2 covers 10 bases. Trimming removed 7 bases from V and 0 bases from J; junction bases left unmatched: 6. Germline CDR1 LNHDA, CDR2 SQIVND (reference sequence). The CDR3 length is 15 residues. The CDR3 nucleotides read TGTGCCAGTAAGCCGGGGACTAGCGCCTCCTACGAGCAGTACTTC. Protein sequence: CASKPGTSASYEQYF.

V usage is TRBV27 and J usage is TRBJ2-4; D is possibly TRBD2 (6 bases). Trimming removed 5 bases from V and 0 bases from J, with 20 bases in between. This CDR3 has 18 amino acids. Per the germline V gene, CDR1 is MNHEY and CDR2 is SMNVEV (reference sequence). DNA for the CDR3: TGTGCCAGCAGTACGGGGGACGGATGGATCCTAGCCAAAAACATTCAGTACTTC. Protein product: CASSTGDGWILAKNIQYF.

The chain is built from TRBV30 and TRBJ1-2; 7 bases agree with TRBD1. The length of the CDR3 is 14 residues. V trimming: 1 base; J trimming: 8 bases; junction bases outside the gene matches: 10. Germline lookup yields CDR1 GTSNPN and CDR2 SVGIG (reference sequence). The CDR3 DNA reads as TGTGCCTGGAGTGCCCCCTTGACAGGGCCCGGCTACACCTTC. It translates to CAWSAPLTGPGYTF.

The rearrangement uses TRBV9 and TRBJ2-5; 7 positions agree with TRBD1. The CDR3 runs 15 residues. V was pared by 3 bases and J by 4 bases, with 9 bases of the junction left unmatched. Germline V gene sequence: CDR1 SGDLS, CDR2 YYNGEE. The CDR3 DNA follows: TGTGCCAGCAGCGCACAGACAGGGTCCCGAGAGACCCAGTACTTC. It specifies CASSAQTGSRETQYF.

A word on this clone: One end of the junction does not line up with germline, which may come from a read error. The J gene is TRBJ2-1, the V gene TRBV7-9; 13 bases are shared with TRBD2. Germline CDR1 reads SEHNR; CDR2 reads FQNEAQ (reference sequence). The CDR3 covers 16 residues. As DNA, the CDR3 is TGTTCCAGCAGCTTAGGGACTAGCGGGATTCACAATGAGCAGTTCTTC. Translation: CSSSLGTSGIHNEQFF.